The 7 T cell receptor beta chains given below trace back to one sample, sequenced in a study of blood T cells in healthy people across ages. The second PCR ran roughly 6 to 11 cycles with a sample-barcoded 5' primer and J-beta primers. TCRdb independently ran MiXCR on the 5' RACE reads; one entry per CDR3 protein. The sample contains over 1,500,000 distinct CDR3 sequences, about 39% of which appear only once. Sample: blood. The receptors here all came from a human donor in good health.

V gene TRBV20-1 combines with J gene TRBJ2-4, with D hard to call. The CDR3 is 13 residues long. Per germline, CDR1 DFQATT and CDR2 SNEGSKA (reference sequence). V was shortened by 8 bases and J by 1 base, with 12 bases between the two germline ends. The CDR3 region has the DNA TGCAGTATGGACCTCCAGGCCAAAAACATTCAGTACTTC. Protein sequence: CSMDLQAKNIQYF.

This clonotype was found a few times. The chain uses TRBV7-2 and TRBJ1-2; D not certain. The germline gives CDR1 SGHTA, CDR2 FQGNSA. With 5 bases removed from V and 3 bases from J, the gap between germline ends came to 10 bases. This CDR3 comprises 13 residues. The CDR3 sequence is CASSPTYYYGYTF. The DNA for the CDR3 is TGTGCCAGCAGCCCGACATATTACTATGGCTACACCTTC.

The chain carries TRBV28 and TRBJ2-4; D is perhaps TRBD1 (6 bases). The J call may not be correct, given that the DNA end is closer to TRBJ2-5. There are 14 residues in the CDR3. CDR1 is MDHEN, CDR2 SYDVKM, per germline. Written as DNA, the CDR3 is TGTGCCAGCAGTCTACCAGGGGTTTGGGAGACCCAGTACTTC. Translated, it gives CASSLPGVWETQYF.

This clonotype was observed a few times. V usage is TRBV20-1 and J usage is TRBJ2-7; D assignment may be TRBD1 or TRBD2 (5 bases each). Per the germline V gene, CDR1 is DFQATT and CDR2 is SNEGSKA (reference sequence). This CDR3 has 14 amino acids. Trimming took 1 base from V and 1 from J, leaving 11 bases between them. CDR3 region: CSARVGGGSYEQYF. In nucleotides, the CDR3 is TGCAGTGCTAGAGTAGGTGGGGGATCCTACGAGCAGTACTTC.

V is TRBV20-1 and J is TRBJ2-2; D may be TRBD1 or TRBD2 (5 bases each). Per germline, CDR1 DFQATT and CDR2 SNEGSKA (reference sequence). V was pared by 6 bases and J by 4 bases, with 18 bases between. CDR3 length: 15 amino acids. The CDR3 protein is CSAPAAGTATGELFF. DNA of the CDR3: TGCAGTGCCCCGGCTGCCGGGACGGCCACCGGGGAGCTGTTTTTT.

The chain combines TRBV7-2 with TRBJ2-7; no clear D. Germline V gene sequence: CDR1 SGHTA, CDR2 FQGNSA. The CDR3 is 17 residues long. V was cut by 0 bases and J by 0 bases, with 15 bases left in between. The CDR3 nucleotides read TGTGCCAGCAGCTTAGCCTCCGGACGGTTCAGCTCCTACGAGCAGTACTTC. The encoded protein is CASSLASGRFSSYEQYF. Combining the CDR3 with reference TRBV7-2 and TRBJ2-7 gives the whole variable domain GAGVSQSPSNKVTEKGKDVELRCDPISGHTALYWYRQSLGQGLEFLIYFQGNSAPDKSGLPSDRFSAERTGGSVSTLTIQRTQQEDSAVYLCASSLASGRFSSYEQYFGPGTRLTVT.

The chain employs TRBV5-1 and TRBJ2-5; D not resolved. The CDR3 is 13 amino acids. CDR1 and CDR2 (germline): SGHRS, YFSETQ. V dropped 4 bases and J dropped 3 bases, with 10 bases sitting between them. In DNA form, the CDR3 reads TGCGCCAGCAGCATGGCCGTAGAAGAGACCCAGTACTTC. This sequence encodes CASSMAVEETQYF.